This T cell receptor beta chain appears in the sequencing data of a study of cytomegalovirus exposure and HLA in healthy donors. For the study at large: Samples from HLA-typed donors yielded 65 million to 90 million unique TCRs in an early data release.

Findings of the study overall: Overall, about 160 TCR beta chains were annotated as cytomegalovirus-associated. Published work reported that the classifier diagnosed cytomegalovirus status with high specificity and sensitivity. It was in a later analysis that TCR association rates were seen to vary by HLA locus, highest for DRB1 and lowest for HLA-C.

PCR amplification relied on 60 Vbeta primers (plus 13 Jbeta primers). Generated by immunoSEQ multiplex PCR, the TCRdb table keeps only in-frame clones and is missing some. The data hold more than 95,000 clones, with around three quarters observed a single time. Concerning this clone: Its cognate antigen is unknown.

V was clipped by 1 base and J by 10 bases, with 14 bases between them. The CDR3 loop spans 14 amino acids. Per the germline V gene, CDR1 is KGHSH and CDR2 is LQKENI. The rearrangement joins TRBV18 to TRBJ2-1, with D uncertain. The sample consisted of PBMCs. The receptor was isolated from a woman between 18 and 30 years old in good health and CMV-seropositive. The CDR3, as DNA: TGTGCCAGCTCACCACGGAACTTAGTCGGGGAGCAGTTCTTC. Protein: CASSPRNLVGEQFF.